This entry is about one T cell receptor beta chain. Its antigen remains unknown. The donors were in the approximately 130-subject validation cohort; that cohort was separate from the roughly 730-subject first cohort. Libraries were prepared by immunoSEQ multiplex PCR; TCRdb keeps only in-frame clonotypes and omits some of them. Of roughly 200,000 clones listed, 65% to 85% are singletons. The source of the sample is a study of cytomegalovirus exposure and HLA in healthy donors. Trimming took 6 bases from V and 2 from J, leaving 13 bases between them. This CDR3 comprises 15 residues. CDR1 and CDR2 (germline): SNHLY, FYNNEI. Regarding the study as a whole: The dataset shows that most TCR sequences were rare, while some public TCRs occurred in many donors. In vitro experiments confirmed that a few CMV-associated chains were specific for CMV antigens. In the 95 to 150 validation repertoires, about 94% of cluster scores exceeded 0, per a later analysis.

The sequenced sample consisted of PBMCs. The clonotype comes from a woman aged 18-29 years in good health and CMV-seropositive. The rearrangement links TRBV2 to TRBJ2-2; TRBD2 is a possible D gene (6 bases). The CDR3 protein is CASSQEGINTGELFF. In DNA, the CDR3 is TGTGCCAGCAGCCAGGAGGGGATCAACACCGGGGAGCTGTTTTTT.